This TCR beta chain was captured by sequencing in a study of OX40 agonist ivuxolimab in advanced cancers. About the study as a whole: The costimulatory receptor OX40 (CD134) was targeted by ivuxolimab, a fully human IgG2 agonistic monoclonal antibody. Partial responses occurred in three dose-escalation patients, of whom one had hepatocellular carcinoma and two had cutaneous melanoma. Intravenous ivuxolimab was administered to patients every 2 weeks at six dose levels: 0.01, 0.1, 0.3, 1.5, 3 and 10 mg/kg. Peripheral TCRbeta sequencing was intended to test whether TCR sequence diversity was altered and clonal T-cell expansion was caused by ivuxolimab. Among the roughly 50 dose-escalation patients, around 20 had hepatocellular carcinoma, some 15 melanoma, 9 renal cell carcinoma and 9 head and neck cancer. The dose-escalation cohort was over 70% male with a mean age of approximately 60 years, ranging from roughly 23 to 79. The paper covers the monotherapy dose-escalation part of the phase I ivuxolimab trial, which included N ≈ 50 patients. Prior anti-PD-1, anti-PD-L1 or anti-CTLA-4 therapy was permitted, and approximately 39% of dose-escalation patients had received checkpoint inhibitors.

The trial excluded patients who had a history of autoimmune disease or who were on systemic immunosuppression. Peripheral blood for TCR sequencing was drawn from every dose cohort at baseline, at cycle 4 day 1 and at cycle 7 day 1. The samples were drawn from a first-in-human, open-label, multicenter phase I dose-escalation trial of ivuxolimab. Adults with locally advanced or metastatic head and neck squamous cell, hepatocellular, melanoma or renal cell carcinoma were enrolled in the trial. Before TCR sequencing, CD4+ T cells and CD8+ T cells from peripheral blood were sorted into separate populations. To sequence the TCRbeta CDR3 region, genomic DNA was isolated from the sorted cells. The immunoSEQ Assay was used for sequencing of TCRbeta CDR3 regions. TCRdb took this table from immuneACCESS and kept in-frame rearrangements with V and J called. Such tables lack part of the clones; where checked against another copy, unresolved V genes explain under half of the gap, and the rest is unexplained. This sample comprises 75,000 to 100,000 clones, roughly 90% of them detected only once. Around 0.31% of the sample is held by the ten biggest clonotypes.

A word on this clone: There is no known antigen for this receptor. Base qualities are not at hand, and no much larger clone is one base apart.

Summary of the overall study and its limitations: Antigen specificity was not determined for the clonally expanded peripheral T cells. At doses of 0.1 to 3.0 mg/kg, clonal expansion of both CD4+ and CD8+ blood T cells was observed from baseline to week 6. After ivuxolimab, CD8+ T cells had more expanded clones than CD4+ T cells on average. Partial responders in the 0.1-3.0 mg/kg groups had among the lowest normalized peripheral clonal expansion, especially among CD8+ T cells. Low levels of normalized T-cell clonal expansion were also seen in some nonresponding patients.

The CDR3 goes from the cysteine to the phenylalanine over 17 residues. Only the CDR3 part of the read is kept: 51 bases, read in frame from the first base. Unmatched junction bases come to 8, with V trimmed by 0 bases and J by 4 bases. From the germline V gene, CDR1 is MGHRA and CDR2 is YSYEKL. This TCR was sampled from an adult with an advanced solid tumor such as melanoma, head and neck, liver or kidney cancer. Sequenced here: CD4+ or CD8+ T cells sorted from blood, sampled in a trial of the OX40 agonist ivuxolimab. The chain is made from TRBV4-1 and TRBJ2-5, with 10 junctional bases fitting TRBD2. The nucleotide sequence reads TGCGCCAGCAGCCAAGATATTCTAGCGGGAGCAGGAGAGACCCAGTACTTC. Its product reads: CASSQDILAGAGETQYF.